The table lists the clone carrying this TCR beta chain with a few counts. No antigen is known for it. This sample was included in a study of identical twins. Notes on the study in general: It was possible that invariant MAIT and iNKT cells partly confounded the zero-insertion analyses.

A universal primer site was created by template switching, with the cDNA bearing unique molecular identifiers. MiXCR was run by TCRdb on the 5' RACE reads, yielding one entry per CDR3 protein. This sample has around 570,000 distinct CDR3 sequences, with around a tenth found just once. The same sample was also used in a study of yellow fever vaccine responses in identical twins.

The clonotype was recovered from a young woman in good health. The sample consisted of PBMCs.

The CDR3 sequence: CASSPAFGTGAVEQYF. CDR3 nucleotide sequence: TGCGCCAGCAGCCCCGCGTTCGGGACAGGTGCCGTCGAGCAGTACTTC. The chain carries TRBV4-3 and TRBJ2-7; 8 bases are a match to TRBD1. V dropped 4 bases and J dropped 6; count of bases not matched to a gene: 14. Germline-derived CDR1 and CDR2 are LGHNA and YSLEER. CDR3 length: 16 residues.